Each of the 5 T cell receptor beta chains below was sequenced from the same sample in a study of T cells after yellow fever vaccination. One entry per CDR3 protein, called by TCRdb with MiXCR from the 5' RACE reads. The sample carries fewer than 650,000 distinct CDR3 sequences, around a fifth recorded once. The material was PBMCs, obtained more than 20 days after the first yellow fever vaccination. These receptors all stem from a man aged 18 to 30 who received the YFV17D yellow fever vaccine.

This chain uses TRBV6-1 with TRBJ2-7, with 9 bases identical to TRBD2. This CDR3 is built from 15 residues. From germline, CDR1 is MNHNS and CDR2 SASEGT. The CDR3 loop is CASNEDSGSSYEQYV. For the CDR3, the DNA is TGTGCCAGCAATGAAGATAGCGGGAGCTCCTACGAGCAGTACGTC.

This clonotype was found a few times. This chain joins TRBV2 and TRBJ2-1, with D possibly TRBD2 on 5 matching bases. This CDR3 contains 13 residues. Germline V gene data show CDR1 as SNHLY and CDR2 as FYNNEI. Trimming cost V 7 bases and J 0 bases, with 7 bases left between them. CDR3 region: CASTGISYNEQFF. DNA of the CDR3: TGTGCCAGCACGGGGATCTCCTACAATGAGCAGTTCTTC.

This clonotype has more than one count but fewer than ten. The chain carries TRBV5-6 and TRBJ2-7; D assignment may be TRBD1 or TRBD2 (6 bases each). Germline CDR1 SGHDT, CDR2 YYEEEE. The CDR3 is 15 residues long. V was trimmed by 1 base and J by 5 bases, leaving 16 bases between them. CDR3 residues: CASSLTSGGSDEQYF. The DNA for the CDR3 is TGTGCCAGCAGCTTGACGTCCGGGGGCAGCGACGAGCAGTACTTC. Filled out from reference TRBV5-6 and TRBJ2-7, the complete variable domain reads DAGVTQSPTHLIKTRGQQVTLRCSPKSGHDTVSWYQQALGQGPQFIFQYYEEEERQRGNFPDRFSGHQFPNYSSELNVNALLLGDSALYLCASSLTSGGSDEQYFGPGTRLTVT.

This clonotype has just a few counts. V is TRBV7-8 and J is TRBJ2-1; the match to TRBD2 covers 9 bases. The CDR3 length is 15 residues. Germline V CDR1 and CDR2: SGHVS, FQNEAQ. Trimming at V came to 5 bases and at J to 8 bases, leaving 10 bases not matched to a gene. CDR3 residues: CASSPGPGLAHEQFF. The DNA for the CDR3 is TGTGCCAGCAGCCCGGGACCGGGACTAGCCCATGAGCAGTTCTTC.

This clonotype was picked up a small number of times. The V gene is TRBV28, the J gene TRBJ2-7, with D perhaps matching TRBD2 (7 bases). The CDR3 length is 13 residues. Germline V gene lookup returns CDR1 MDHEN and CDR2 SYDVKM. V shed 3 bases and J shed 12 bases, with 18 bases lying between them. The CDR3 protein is CASSLEGGRLRYV. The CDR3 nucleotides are TGTGCCAGCAGTTTGGAGGGGGGGCGCCTGCGGTACGTC.